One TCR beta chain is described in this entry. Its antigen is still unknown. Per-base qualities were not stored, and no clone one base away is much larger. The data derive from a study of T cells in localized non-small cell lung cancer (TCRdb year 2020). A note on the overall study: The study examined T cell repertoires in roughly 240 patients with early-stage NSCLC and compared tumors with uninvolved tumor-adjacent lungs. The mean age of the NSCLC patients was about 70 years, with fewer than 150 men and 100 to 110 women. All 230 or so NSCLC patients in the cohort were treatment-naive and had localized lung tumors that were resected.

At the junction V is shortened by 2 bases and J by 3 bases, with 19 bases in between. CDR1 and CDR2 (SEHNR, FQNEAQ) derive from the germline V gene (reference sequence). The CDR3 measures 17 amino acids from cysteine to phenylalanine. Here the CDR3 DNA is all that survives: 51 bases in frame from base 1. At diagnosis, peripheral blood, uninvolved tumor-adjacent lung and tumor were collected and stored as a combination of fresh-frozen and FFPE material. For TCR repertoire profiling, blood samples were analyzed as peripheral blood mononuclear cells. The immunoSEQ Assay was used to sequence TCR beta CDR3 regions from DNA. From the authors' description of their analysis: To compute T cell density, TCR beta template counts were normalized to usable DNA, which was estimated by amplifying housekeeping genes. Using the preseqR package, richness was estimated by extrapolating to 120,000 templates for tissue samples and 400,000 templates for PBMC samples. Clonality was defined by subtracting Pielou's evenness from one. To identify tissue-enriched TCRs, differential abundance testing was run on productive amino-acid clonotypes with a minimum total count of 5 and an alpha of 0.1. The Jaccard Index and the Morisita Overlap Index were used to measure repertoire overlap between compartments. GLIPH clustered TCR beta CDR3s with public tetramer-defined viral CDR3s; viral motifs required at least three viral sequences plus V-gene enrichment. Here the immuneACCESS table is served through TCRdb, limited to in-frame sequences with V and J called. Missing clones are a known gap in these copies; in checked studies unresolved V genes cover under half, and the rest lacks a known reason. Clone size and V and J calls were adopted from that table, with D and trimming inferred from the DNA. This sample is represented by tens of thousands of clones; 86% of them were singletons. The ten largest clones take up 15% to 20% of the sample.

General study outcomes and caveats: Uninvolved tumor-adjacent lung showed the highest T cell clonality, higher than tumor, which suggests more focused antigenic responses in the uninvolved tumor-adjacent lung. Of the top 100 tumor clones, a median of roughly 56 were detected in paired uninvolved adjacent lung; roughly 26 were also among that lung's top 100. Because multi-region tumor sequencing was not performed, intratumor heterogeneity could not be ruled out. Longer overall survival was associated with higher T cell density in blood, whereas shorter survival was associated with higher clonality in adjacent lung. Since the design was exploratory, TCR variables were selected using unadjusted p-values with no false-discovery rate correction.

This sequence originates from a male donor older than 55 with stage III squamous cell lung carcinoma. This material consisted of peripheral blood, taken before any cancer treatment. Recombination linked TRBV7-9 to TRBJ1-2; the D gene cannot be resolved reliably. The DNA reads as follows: TGTGCCAGCAGCTTATCCAGTTCGGCCCAGAGGGACTATGGCTACACCTTC. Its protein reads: CASSLSSSAQRDYGYTF.